This entry lists 21 T cell receptor beta chains sequenced from one sample in a study of blood T cell repertoires in COVID-19 (TCRdb year 2020). Library construction relied on the immunoSEQ multiplex PCR assay. TCRdb retrieved this table from immuneACCESS and kept in-frame rearrangements only. Not all clones are present; in checked studies, unresolved V genes account for under half, and no reason is known for the remainder. The sample table lists about 91,000 clones, just over 85% of them with a count of one. The ten most abundant clones make up approximately 8.7% of the sample. The sequencing sample was made of peripheral blood. The source of these receptors is a woman in her 70s with acute or convalescent COVID-19.

The chain has TRBV15 and TRBJ1-3, with a tentative D call TRBD1 (5 bases). The CDR3 has 17 residues. Germline V gene sequence: CDR1 LNHNV, CDR2 YYDKDF (reference sequence). The V end was cut by 0 bases, the J end by 1 base, with 13 bases between. In DNA, the CDR3 is TGTGCCACCAGCAGAGATGGGGCAGTCCTATCTGGAAACACCATATATTTT. It specifies CATSRDGAVLSGNTIYF.

The rearrangement uses TRBV5-1 and TRBJ2-6; 10 positions match TRBD1. J lost 1 base, V lost 0 bases, and 1 base had no gene match. The germline CDR1 and CDR2 sequences are SGHRS and YFSETQ. The CDR3 spans 17 residues. Here the CDR3 DNA reads TGCGCCAGCAGCTTGGGGGACAGGGGATCTGGGGCCAACGTCCTGACTTTC. Amino acids: CASSLGDRGSGANVLTF.

The V gene is TRBV5-4, the J gene TRBJ1-2; D may be TRBD1 (5 bases). In germline, CDR1 is SGHNT, CDR2 YYREEE (reference sequence). There are 14 residues in the CDR3. The V end lost 4 bases, the J end lost 3 bases, and 13 bases lay between the germline ends. CDR3: CASSRPGDDYGYTF. The CDR3 DNA is TGTGCCAGCAGCCGCCCGGGGGATGACTATGGCTACACCTTC.

The CDR3 DNA is TGTGCCAGCAGTGACGGACAGGGCGTAGGTGAAAAACTGTTTTTT. This encodes CASSDGQGVGEKLFF. V gene TRBV2 combines with J gene TRBJ1-4; TRBD1 aligns across 8 bases. Per germline, CDR1 SNHLY and CDR2 FYNNEI. CDR3 length equals 15 residues. With V trimmed by 3 bases and J by 7 bases, 7 bases remained unmatched. The full variable domain, completed using reference TRBV2 and TRBJ1-4, is EPEVTQTPSHQVTQMGQEVILRCVPISNHLYFYWYRQILGQKVEFLVSFYNNEISEKSEIFDDQFSVERPDGSNFTLKIRSTKLEDSAMYFCASSDGQGVGEKLFFGSGTQLSVL.

The V call is TRBV19, the J call TRBJ1-5, with 8 positions matching TRBD1. This CDR3 is built from 16 residues. The V segment lost 7 bases and the J segment 3 bases; nucleotides outside the gene matches: 11. Per the germline V gene, CDR1 is LNHDA and CDR2 is SQIVND (reference sequence). In DNA, the CDR3 is TGTGCCAGTAAATCGGTGCCAGGGGGCACCAATCAGCCCCAGCATTTT. Its translation is CASKSVPGGTNQPQHF.

The chain has TRBV6-1 and TRBJ1-2; 7 positions agree with TRBD1. The V segment lost 3 bases and the J segment 5 bases; nucleotides outside the gene matches: 9. From germline, CDR1 is MNHNS and CDR2 SASEGT. The CDR3 loop spans 15 amino acids. CDR3 sequence reads: CASSEGQGGRYGYTF. The CDR3 DNA reads TGTGCCAGCAGTGAGGGGCAGGGGGGTCGGTATGGCTACACCTTC.

The chain carries TRBV11-2 and TRBJ1-4, with D possibly being TRBD1 (5 bases). Germline-derived CDR1 and CDR2 are SGHAT and FQNNGV. This CDR3 has 14 residues. V was cut by 0 bases and J by 11 bases, with 13 bases left in between. CDR3 loop: CASSLDPAGIKLFF. The CDR3 DNA reads as TGTGCCAGCAGCTTAGATCCGGCAGGGATTAAACTGTTTTTT.

The genes are TRBV30 and TRBJ1-4; tentative D call: TRBD1 (5 bases). The CDR3 is 12 amino acids. The V end was cut by 7 bases, the J end by 8 bases, with 14 bases between. CDR1 and CDR2 (germline): GTSNPN, SVGIG (reference sequence). The CDR3 DNA reads TGTGCCTCTCCGGGGGTCGGGGAAAAACTGTTTTTT. It translates to CASPGVGEKLFF.

V and J are TRBV4-1 and TRBJ2-7; tentative D call: TRBD1 (5 bases). V gave up 1 base and J gave up 6 bases, with 13 bases separating them. CDR3 length equals 14 residues. Germline V gene sequence: CDR1 MGHRA, CDR2 YSYEKL. CDR3 region: CASSQGAGPLEQYF. CDR3 nucleotides: TGCGCCAGCAGCCAAGGAGCAGGGCCCCTCGAGCAGTACTTC.

J is TRBJ1-5 and V is TRBV24-1; 7 bases align to TRBD1. This CDR3 contains 16 residues. The V gene's germline CDR1 is KGHDR and CDR2 SFDVKD. With V trimmed by 3 bases and J by 3 bases, 7 bases remained unmatched. The CDR3 region is CATSDTTGDSNQPQHF. CDR3 in DNA: TGTGCCACCAGTGATACTACAGGGGATTCCAATCAGCCCCAGCATTTT.

J is TRBJ2-3 and V is TRBV11-3, with D perhaps matching TRBD1 (5 bases). Trimming took off 1 base at V and 2 bases at J, with 10 bases between the two ends. CDR1 is SGHNT and CDR2 is YENEEA in the germline V gene. The CDR3 length is 15 residues. CDR3 protein: CASSLGFRDTDTQYF. The CDR3 region has the DNA TGTGCCAGCAGCTTAGGTTTCAGGGACACAGATACGCAGTATTTT.

The chain combines TRBV5-1 with TRBJ2-5; D possibly corresponds to TRBD1 (5 bases). The CDR3 totals 14 residues. CDR1 is SGHRS and CDR2 is YFSETQ in the germline V gene. V gave up 7 bases and J gave up 5 bases, with 18 bases separating them. The CDR3 here is CASRPWISGETQYF. As DNA, the CDR3 is TGCGCCAGCCGTCCCTGGATTTCAGGGGAGACCCAGTACTTC.

CDR3 region: CASSDPTGTSGLNEQFF. The DNA of the CDR3 is TGTGCCAGCAGCGACCCAACCGGGACTAGCGGACTCAATGAGCAGTTCTTC. The chain uses TRBV9 and TRBJ2-1; 11 nucleotides agree with TRBD2. Germline V gene lookup returns CDR1 SGDLS and CDR2 YYNGEE. CDR3 size: 17 residues. V shed 3 bases, J shed 6 bases, and the junction held 11 bases outside the gene matches.

The chain carries TRBV5-1 and TRBJ1-2; tentatively, D is TRBD1 (6 bases). Germline values: CDR1 SGHRS, CDR2 YFSETQ. Trimming took off 5 bases at V and 0 bases at J, with 14 bases between the two ends. This CDR3 has 15 amino acids. CDR3 DNA sequence: TGCGCCAGCAGGCTGTCGACAGGAGCTAACTATGGCTACACCTTC. This sequence encodes CASRLSTGANYGYTF.

This clone was seen only a few times. V gene TRBV5-1 combines with J gene TRBJ1-5; D possibly corresponds to TRBD1 (6 bases). This CDR3 has 15 amino acids. Germline loops: CDR1 SGHRS, CDR2 YFSETQ. With 0 bases removed from V and 1 base from J, the gap between germline ends came to 8 bases. CDR3 protein: CASSLGTESNQPQHF. CDR3 DNA sequence: TGCGCCAGCAGCTTGGGGACAGAAAGCAATCAGCCCCAGCATTTT. The whole variable domain, remainder taken from reference TRBV5-1 and TRBJ1-5, is KAGVTQTPRYLIKTRGQQVTLSCSPISGHRSVSWYQQTPGQGLQFLFEYFSETQRNKGNFPGRFSGRQFSNSRSEMNVSTLELGDSALYLCASSLGTESNQPQHFGDGTRLSIL.

J is TRBJ1-5 and V is TRBV19; D remains ambiguous. Germline lookup yields CDR1 LNHDA and CDR2 SQIVND (reference sequence). The V end was cut by 9 bases, the J end by 1 base, with 10 bases between. This CDR3 contains 13 residues. CDR3 sequence: CASQITSNQPQHF. CDR3 coding DNA: TGTGCCAGCCAGATCACAAGCAATCAGCCCCAGCATTTT.

The rearrangement uses TRBV2 and TRBJ2-7, with D possibly matching TRBD1 (6 bases). CDR1 and CDR2 from the germline V gene are SNHLY and FYNNEI. V was shortened by 8 bases and J by 0 bases, with 17 bases between the two germline ends. The CDR3 sequence is 15 residues long. The CDR3 loop is CASLRGVPFSYEQYF. CDR3 bases: TGTGCCAGCCTCAGGGGTGTACCCTTCTCCTACGAGCAGTACTTC. Using reference TRBV2 and TRBJ2-7 for the parts outside the CDR3, the full variable domain is EPEVTQTPSHQVTQMGQEVILRCVPISNHLYFYWYRQILGQKVEFLVSFYNNEISEKSEIFDDQFSVERPDGSNFTLKIRSTKLEDSAMYFCASLRGVPFSYEQYFGPGTRLTVT.

The V gene is TRBV7-3, the J gene TRBJ2-1; D perhaps matches TRBD2 (6 bases). V was pared by 3 bases and J by 3 bases, with 9 bases between. The length of the CDR3 is 14 residues. Germline CDR1 and CDR2: SGHTA and FQGTGA. The CDR3 loop is CASSFSGNYNEQFF. In DNA, the CDR3 is TGTGCCAGCAGCTTTAGCGGCAACTACAATGAGCAGTTCTTC.

The CDR3 bases are TGCGCCAGCAGCTTAAGGGGAGAGACCCAGTACTTC. Translation: CASSLRGETQYF. The J gene is TRBJ2-5, the V gene TRBV5-1; tentatively, D is TRBD1 (5 bases). CDR3 size: 12 residues. V lost 2 bases and J lost 4, with 6 bases in between. The germline CDR1 and CDR2 sequences are SGHRS and YFSETQ.

The chain has TRBV4-1 and TRBJ2-7, with 7 bases that match TRBD2. J was trimmed by 3 bases and V by 0 bases; bases with no gene match: 5. CDR3 size: 15 residues. The germline V gene encodes CDR1 MGHRA and CDR2 YSYEKL. The CDR3 nucleotides are TGCGCCAGCAGCCAAGAAGGGGCGGGAGTCTACGAGCAGTACTTC. As protein: CASSQEGAGVYEQYF.

The rearrangement uses TRBV5-1 and TRBJ2-5, with TRBD1 as a possible D gene (5 bases). The CDR3 contains 13 residues. CDR1 and CDR2 from the germline V gene are SGHRS and YFSETQ. V shed 4 bases and J shed 1 base, with 8 bases lying between them. The CDR3 protein is CASSRTSQETQYF. For the CDR3, the DNA is TGCGCCAGCAGCCGGACATCCCAAGAGACCCAGTACTTC.